This is a list of T cell receptor beta chains from one sample in a study of T-cell reconstitution after alpha-beta-depleted transplantation in children. Via MiXCR, TCRdb re-called the PCR reads, giving one row per CDR3 protein. The sample contains roughly 100,000 distinct CDR3 sequences, around 7.8% of which appear only once. Sequenced material: PBMCs, taken before TCRalphabeta/CD19-depleted stem cell transplant. These TCRs come from a boy aged 2 to 10 with acute lymphoblastic leukemia, due to receive a stem cell transplant. The CDR3 runs from the conserved cysteine through the conserved F or W. The order of the fields is V gene, J gene, clone size, D gene, CDR3 protein, CDR3 DNA. D genes are given only for firm matches. Expanded clones get a size class; other rows say once, few or many, or leave the size out.

>TRBV7-2|TRBJ2-1|few|TRBD1
CASSSGTGIYNEQFF
TGTGCCAGCAGCTCCGGGACAGGGATTTACAATGAGCAGTTCTTC
>TRBV6-2/TRBV6-3|TRBJ1-5|few|-
CASSPRGRGSNQPQHF
TGTGCCAGCAGTCCCCGGGGCCGGGGAAGCAATCAGCCCCAGCATTTT
>TRBV11-3|TRBJ2-1|many|TRBD2
CASSFRTSGSSSYNEQFF
TGTGCCAGCAGCTTCCGGACTAGCGGGAGCAGCTCCTACAATGAGCAGTTCTTC
>TRBV7-9|TRBJ2-4|many|-
CASSFQGGKNIQYF
TGTGCCAGCAGCTTTCAGGGCGGCAAAAACATTCAGTACTTC
>TRBV27|TRBJ1-2|many|TRBD1
CASSYFPGQDYGYTF
TGTGCCAGCAGTTATTTCCCCGGACAGGACTATGGCTACACCTTC
>TRBV2|TRBJ2-7|many|TRBD1
CASKSGGFEQYF
TGTGCCAGCAAGTCAGGGGGCTTCGAGCAGTACTTC
>TRBV20-1|TRBJ2-3|few|-
CSASSAGRGGSTDTQYF
TGCAGTGCTAGCTCCGCCGGGCGGGGCGGAAGCACAGATACGCAGTATTTT
>TRBV2|TRBJ2-3|few|-
CASLMSGPDTQYF
TGTGCCAGCCTCATGTCGGGGCCAGATACGCAGTATTTT
>TRBV20-1|TRBJ1-5|few|-
CSAPTGSGVSNQPQHF
TGCAGTGCCCCGACAGGTAGTGGGGTAAGCAATCAGCCCCAGCATTTT
>TRBV5-1|TRBJ1-1|many|TRBD1
CASSRTGLVMNTEAFF
TGCGCCAGCAGCCGGACAGGACTGGTAATGAACACTGAAGCTTTCTTT
>TRBV5-1|TRBJ2-6|medium-sized|-
CASSSQPGQLTGANVLTF
TGCGCCAGCAGCTCTCAACCGGGACAATTAACTGGGGCCAACGTCCTGACTTTC
>TRBV27|TRBJ1-1|few|TRBD1
CASSTPTGGAEAFF
TGTGCCAGCAGTACTCCAACAGGGGGGGCTGAAGCTTTCTTT
>TRBV11-2|TRBJ2-2|many|TRBD2
CASSFSGGANTGELFF
TGTGCCAGCAGCTTTAGCGGGGGGGCGAACACCGGGGAGCTGTTTTTT
>TRBV5-6|TRBJ2-5|-|-
CASISEGGHDETQYF
TGTGCCAGCATCTCCGAGGGGGGGCACGACGAGACCCAGTACTTC
>TRBV5-5|TRBJ2-7|many|-
CASNGGYEQYF
TGTGCCAGCAACGGCGGTTACGAGCAGTACTTC
>TRBV11-1|TRBJ1-1|many|-
CASSAVRNTEAFF
TGTGCCAGCAGCGCGGTGAGGAACACTGAAGCTTTCTTT
>TRBV9|TRBJ2-2|many|-
CASSVTQRQNTGELFF
TGTGCCAGCAGCGTAACACAGCGCCAGAACACCGGGGAGCTGTTTTTT
>TRBV6-5|TRBJ1-1|many|TRBD1
CASSYFGTGPAEAFF
TGTGCCAGCAGTTACTTTGGGACAGGGCCAGCTGAAGCTTTCTTT
>TRBV6-2/TRBV6-3|TRBJ2-7|-|TRBD1
CASSHRDSKINYEQYF
TGTGCCAGCAGTCATCGGGACAGCAAAATTAACTACGAGCAGTACTTC
>TRBV19|TRBJ1-1|-|-
CASSGGYTEAFF
TGTGCCAGTAGTGGGGGTTACACTGAAGCTTTCTTT
>TRBV10-1|TRBJ2-2|few|-
CASSGGTGYTGELFF
TGCGCCAGCAGTGGGGGGACTGGTTACACCGGGGAGCTGTTTTTT
>TRBV7-8|TRBJ2-7|many|TRBD1
CASSPQSRLTGSIEQYF
TGTGCCAGCAGCCCTCAATCTCGCCTGACAGGGTCCATCGAGCAGTACTTC
>TRBV27|TRBJ1-1|-|-
CASSRLLVDTEAFF
TGTGCCAGCAGCCGACTATTGGTGGACACTGAAGCTTTCTTT
>TRBV24-1|TRBJ2-2|-|TRBD1
CATSDPGTGNTGELFF
TGTGCCACCAGTGACCCCGGGACAGGTAACACCGGGGAGCTGTTTTTT
>TRBV6-5|TRBJ1-1|few|TRBD1
CASSYAGTGNTEAFF
TGTGCCAGCAGTTACGCCGGGACAGGGAACACTGAAGCTTTCTTT
>TRBV6-1|TRBJ1-5|many|-
CASSEEEGTGNQPQHF
TGTGCCAGCAGTGAAGAGGAGGGAACAGGGAATCAGCCCCAGCATTTT
>TRBV5-1|TRBJ2-1|-|TRBD2
CASSLMGTSGGTSSYNEQFF
TGCGCCAGCAGCTTGATGGGGACTAGCGGGGGGACGAGCTCCTACAATGAGCAGTTCTTC
>TRBV12-3/TRBV12-4|TRBJ1-5|-|-
CASSLDPGGQPQHF
TGTGCCAGCAGTTTAGACCCCGGCGGGCAGCCCCAGCATTTT
>TRBV19|TRBJ2-3|many|-
CASSPRANLPDTQYF
TGTGCCAGTAGTCCCCGCGCCAACCTACCAGATACGCAGTATTTT
>TRBV6-1|TRBJ2-7|many|-
CASSEAGGFSYEQYF
TGTGCCAGCAGTGAAGCCGGCGGTTTTTCCTACGAGCAGTACTTC
>TRBV12-3/TRBV12-4|TRBJ1-2|few|-
CASSLGHGDYGYTF
TGTGCCAGCAGTTTAGGCCACGGTGACTATGGCTACACCTTC